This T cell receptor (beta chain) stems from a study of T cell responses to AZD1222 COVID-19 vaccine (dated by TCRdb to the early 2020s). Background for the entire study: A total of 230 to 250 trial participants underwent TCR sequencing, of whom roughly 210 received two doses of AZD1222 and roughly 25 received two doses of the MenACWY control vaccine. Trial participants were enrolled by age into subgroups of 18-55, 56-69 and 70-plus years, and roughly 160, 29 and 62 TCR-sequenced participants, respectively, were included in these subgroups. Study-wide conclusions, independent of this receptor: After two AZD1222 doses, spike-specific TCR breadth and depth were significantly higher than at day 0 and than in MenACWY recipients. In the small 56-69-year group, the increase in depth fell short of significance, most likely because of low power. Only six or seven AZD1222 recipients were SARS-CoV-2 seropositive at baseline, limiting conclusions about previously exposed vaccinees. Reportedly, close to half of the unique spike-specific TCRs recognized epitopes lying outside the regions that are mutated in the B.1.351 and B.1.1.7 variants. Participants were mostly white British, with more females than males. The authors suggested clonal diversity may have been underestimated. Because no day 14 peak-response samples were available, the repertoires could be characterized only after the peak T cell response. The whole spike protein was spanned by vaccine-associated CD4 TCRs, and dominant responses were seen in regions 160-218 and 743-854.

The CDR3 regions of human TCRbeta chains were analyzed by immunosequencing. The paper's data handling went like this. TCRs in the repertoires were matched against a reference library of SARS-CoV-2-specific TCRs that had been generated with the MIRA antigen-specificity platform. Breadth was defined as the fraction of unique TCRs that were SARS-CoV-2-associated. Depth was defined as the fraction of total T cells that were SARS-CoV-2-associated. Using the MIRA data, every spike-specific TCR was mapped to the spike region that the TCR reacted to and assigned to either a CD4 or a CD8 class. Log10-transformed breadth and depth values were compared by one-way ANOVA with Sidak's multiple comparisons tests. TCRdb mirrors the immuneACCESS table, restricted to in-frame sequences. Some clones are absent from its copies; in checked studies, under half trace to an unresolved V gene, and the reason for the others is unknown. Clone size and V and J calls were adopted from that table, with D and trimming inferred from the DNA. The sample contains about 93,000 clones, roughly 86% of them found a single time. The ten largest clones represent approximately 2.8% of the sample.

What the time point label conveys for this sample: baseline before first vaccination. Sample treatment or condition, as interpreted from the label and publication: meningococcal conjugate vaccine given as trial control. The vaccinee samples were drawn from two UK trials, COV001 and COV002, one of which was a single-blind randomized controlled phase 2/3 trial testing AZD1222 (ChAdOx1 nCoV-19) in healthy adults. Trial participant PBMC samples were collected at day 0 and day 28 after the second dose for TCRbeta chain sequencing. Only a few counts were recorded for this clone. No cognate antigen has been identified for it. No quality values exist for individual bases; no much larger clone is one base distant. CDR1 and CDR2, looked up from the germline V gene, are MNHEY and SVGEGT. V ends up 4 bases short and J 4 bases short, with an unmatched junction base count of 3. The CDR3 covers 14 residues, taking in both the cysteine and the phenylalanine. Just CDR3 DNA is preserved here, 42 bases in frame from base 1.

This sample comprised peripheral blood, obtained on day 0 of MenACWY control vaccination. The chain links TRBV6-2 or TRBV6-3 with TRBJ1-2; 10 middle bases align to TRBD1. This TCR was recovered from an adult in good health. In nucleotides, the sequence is TGTGCCAGCAGTTGGGACAGGGGCGCCTATGGCTACACCTTC. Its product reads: CASSWDRGAYGYTF.